These T cell receptor beta chains were read from a single sample in a study of T cells in Graves' hyperthyroidism and ophthalmopathy. One entry per CDR3 protein, called by TCRdb with MiXCR from the multiplex PCR reads. The repertoire holds approximately 95,000 distinct CDR3 sequences, with roughly 40% as singletons. What was sequenced was peripheral blood or thyroid tissue (not recorded which). These receptors were taken from a woman aged 25 to 39 with Graves' hyperthyroidism. CDR3s include the opening cysteine and the closing phenylalanine or tryptophan. D genes are given only for firm matches. For some rows the clone size is stated as once, few or many, or as a class when expanded; others skip it.

>.|.|TRBJ1-2|TRBV6-6
TGTGCCAGCGGTGAGTATGGCAATTATGGCTACACCTTC
CASGEYGNYGYTF
>many|TRBD1|TRBJ2-5|TRBV12-3/TRBV12-4
TGTGCCAGCAGTGGGACAGGGAGTCCAGAGACCCAGTACTTC
CASSGTGSPETQYF
>many|.|TRBJ1-1|TRBV7-9
TGTGCCAGCAGCTCGTCGGACCCTTGGAACACTGAAGCTTTCTTT
CASSSSDPWNTEAFF
>once|.|TRBJ2-3|TRBV7-9
TGTGCCAGCAGCTTAGCGGGAGGAATCACAGATACGCAGTATTTT
CASSLAGGITDTQYF
>many|.|TRBJ2-2|TRBV29-1
TGCAGCGTTGCAGCAACCGGGGAGCTGTTTTTT
CSVAATGELFF
>many|.|TRBJ1-3|TRBV7-9
TGTGCCAGCGGAGTGCTGGCACGGGGTCCCGGAGGAAACACCATATATTTT
CASGVLARGPGGNTIYF
>.|TRBD1|TRBJ1-4|TRBV12-3/TRBV12-4
TGTGCCAGCAGTGAGTCGAGGGACAGACCCGGGGCTAATGAAAAACTGTTTTTT
CASSESRDRPGANEKLFF
>medium-sized|TRBD2|TRBJ2-7|TRBV7-2
TGTGCCAGCACCTTTGGGACTAGCGGGAACCAGCAGTACTTC
CASTFGTSGNQQYF
>many|.|TRBJ1-2|TRBV6-6
TGTGCCAGCAACCAGGGCTCGGTCTATGGCTACACCTTC
CASNQGSVYGYTF
>many|.|TRBJ2-7|TRBV10-2
TGCGCCAGCAGTGCCCTCAGGGTCACCACCTACGAGCAGTACTTC
CASSALRVTTYEQYF
>many|.|TRBJ1-4|TRBV12-3/TRBV12-4
TGTGCCAGCAGTTTCGGATCGTCTTATGAAAAACTGTTTTTT
CASSFGSSYEKLFF
>many|.|TRBJ1-4|TRBV7-8
TGTGCCAGCAGCTTAGAAGTGGTGCAGACAAGAACTAATGAAAAACTGTTTTTT
CASSLEVVQTRTNEKLFF
>many|.|TRBJ2-7|TRBV7-3
TGTGCCAGCAGCTTAGGGAATTTCGACGAGCAGTACTTC
CASSLGNFDEQYF
>few|TRBD2|TRBJ2-7|TRBV15
TGTGCCAGCAGCTTGGAGGCTAGCGGGAGCTCCTACGAGCAGTACTTC
CASSLEASGSSYEQYF
>.|.|TRBJ1-2|TRBV7-9
TGTGCCAGCGGGGACGGGCTCGGCGGCTACACCTTC
CASGDGLGGYTF
>many|.|TRBJ1-2|TRBV9
TGTGCCAGCACCCCAGGCTGGCCCGGGCGCTATGGCTACACCTTC
CASTPGWPGRYGYTF
>many|.|TRBJ1-1|TRBV14
TGTGCCAGCAGCCAAGTAGAACTTAGGAACACTGAAGCTTTCTTT
CASSQVELRNTEAFF
>.|TRBD1|TRBJ1-5|TRBV20-1
TGCAGGGCGGGACAGGGAAATCAGCCCCAGCATTTT
CRAGQGNQPQHF
>once|.|TRBJ1-2|TRBV5-5
TGTGCCAGCAGCTTGGGGCAGGGTCACGGGGGCTACACCTTC
CASSLGQGHGGYTF
>medium-sized|.|TRBJ1-6|TRBV7-8
TGTGCCAGCAGGCCCGGTTTTTCAGGATCACCCCTCCACTTT
CASRPGFSGSPLHF
>.|TRBD1|TRBJ1-6|TRBV2
TGTGCCAGCAGCCGGGACAGGGGGGTTTCACCCCTCCACTTT
CASSRDRGVSPLHF
>many|TRBD1|TRBJ2-2|TRBV2
TGTGCCAGCAGTGAGGTAACAGGGGCGAACACCGGGGAGCTGTTTTTT
CASSEVTGANTGELFF
>.|.|TRBJ1-2|TRBV12-3/TRBV12-4
TGTGCCAGCAGTGAAGGAGGCAGTTATGGCTACACCTTC
CASSEGGSYGYTF
>many|TRBD1|TRBJ2-2|TRBV7-3
TGTGCCAGCAGCCGGCTCGGACAGGGGAACACCGGGGAGCTGTTTTTT
CASSRLGQGNTGELFF
>many|TRBD1|TRBJ1-1|TRBV7-9
TGTGCCAGCAGCTTAGACTCTCGGGACAGGGACACTGAAGCTTTCTTT
CASSLDSRDRDTEAFF
>.|TRBD1|TRBJ1-4|TRBV12-3/TRBV12-4
TGTGCCAGCAGTTGGCCGGGACAGGGGGTTGAAAAACTGTTTTTT
CASSWPGQGVEKLFF
>.|TRBD2|TRBJ2-7|TRBV7-9
TGTGCCAGCAGCTCCCCGGGAGCGGGAGGTCTCGAGCAGTACTTC
CASSSPGAGGLEQYF
>.|TRBD2|TRBJ2-2|TRBV4-3
TGCGCCAGCAGCCAAGGAAGACTAGCGAGGGAAGGGGAGCTGTTTTTT
CASSQGRLAREGELFF
>few|.|TRBJ2-3|TRBV7-9
TGTGCCAGCAGCCCCTCCCCTTGGCAGGGGATTATAGATACGCAGTATTTT
CASSPSPWQGIIDTQYF
>few|.|TRBJ2-7|TRBV30
TGTGCCTGGAGTGGGCCCGGGGCTGCTGGAGAGCAGTACTTC
CAWSGPGAAGEQYF
>many|.|TRBJ1-5|TRBV10-2
TGCGCCAGCAGTGTGGGTTATGGCAATCAGCCCCAGCATTTT
CASSVGYGNQPQHF
>.|TRBD1|TRBJ2-3|TRBV2
TGTGCCAGCAGTGATGGGTTGGGACAGGGGAGCACAGATACGCAGTATTTT
CASSDGLGQGSTDTQYF
>.|TRBD1|TRBJ2-5|TRBV7-9
TGTGCCAGCAGCCTTCAGACAGGGGCAGAGACCCAGTACTTC
CASSLQTGAETQYF
>.|TRBD1|TRBJ2-6|TRBV2
TGTGCCAGCAGACTTCGATTAAGGGGGCCGAGCTCTGGGGCCAACGTCCTGACTTTC
CASRLRLRGPSSGANVLTF
>few|TRBD1|TRBJ1-5|TRBV28
TGTGCCAGCTATTCCGGGGGGGACAGGGATTTCTCCAATCAGCCCCAGCATTTT
CASYSGGDRDFSNQPQHF
>medium-sized|TRBD1|TRBJ2-7|TRBV5-1
TGCGCCAGCAGGCAGGGGGCACAGAACTCCTACGAGCAGTACTTC
CASRQGAQNSYEQYF
>many|.|TRBJ2-7|TRBV5-1
TGCGCCAGCAGCTTGGTTTGGACAGCCTACTCCTACGAGCAGTACTTC
CASSLVWTAYSYEQYF
>many|TRBD2|TRBJ2-7|TRBV20-1
TGCAGTGCTCTAAGAGGTGGTAGCGGGAGCGCCTACGAGCAGTACTTC
CSALRGGSGSAYEQYF
>.|.|TRBJ1-4|TRBV20-1
TGCAGTGCTAGAGGACAGGAGATCACCGAAAAACTGTTTTTT
CSARGQEITEKLFF
>once|TRBD1|TRBJ2-7|TRBV6-1
TGTGCCAGCACCGACAGACAGGGAAGCTACGAGCAGTACTTC
CASTDRQGSYEQYF
>once|TRBD2|TRBJ2-7|TRBV7-6
TGTGCCAGCAGCTTAGGGACTAGCGGGAACTACGAGCAGTACTTC
CASSLGTSGNYEQYF
>many|.|TRBJ1-1|TRBV2
TGTGCCAGCAGTGAAGGGCGGACTGAAGCTTTCTTT
CASSEGRTEAFF
>many|.|TRBJ1-2|TRBV24-1
TGTGCCACCAGTGACTCCAATGGCTACACCTTC
CATSDSNGYTF
>many|.|TRBJ1-1|TRBV5-1
TGCGCCAGCAGCCTGACAGTACGGCTCACTGAAGCTTTCTTT
CASSLTVRLTEAFF
>.|.|TRBJ2-5|TRBV5-1
TGCGCCAGCACACTTGGGGACTCACGAGAGACCCAGTACTTC
CASTLGDSRETQYF
>many|.|TRBJ2-7|TRBV19
TGTGCCAGTAGTATTGATAATAGCTACGAGCAGTACTTC
CASSIDNSYEQYF
>many|TRBD2|TRBJ2-3|TRBV7-2
TGTGCCAGCAGCGTACAATCGGGACTAGACACAGATACGCAGTATTTT
CASSVQSGLDTDTQYF
>many|.|TRBJ2-7|TRBV10-3
TGTGCCATCAGTGAGTCGGCAGGGAACGAGCAGTACTTC
CAISESAGNEQYF
>many|TRBD2|TRBJ2-7|TRBV2
TGTGCCAGCAGTGGACTAGCTGCTACCTACGAGCAGTACTTC
CASSGLAATYEQYF
>many|.|TRBJ1-5|TRBV28
TGTGCCAGCAGTGGGATCTCTTTCTATACCGACAGCTTCAATCAGCCCCAGCATTTT
CASSGISFYTDSFNQPQHF
>.|TRBD2|TRBJ2-7|TRBV28
TGTGCCAGCAGTTTATTAGGGACTAGCGGGAGCTCCTACGAGCAGTACTTC
CASSLLGTSGSSYEQYF
>once|TRBD1|TRBJ2-7|TRBV12-3/TRBV12-4
TGTGCCAGCAGTTTTCCGGGACAGTTAATCCCCTACGAGCAGTACTTC
CASSFPGQLIPYEQYF
>many|.|TRBJ1-4|TRBV6-6
TGTGCCAGCAGTTACCCACAGGGAACTAATGAAAAACTGTTTTTT
CASSYPQGTNEKLFF
>many|.|TRBJ2-6|TRBV5-1
TGCGCCAGCAGCTTCCGGGACAGGGCCAACGTCCTGACTTTC
CASSFRDRANVLTF
>.|TRBD1|TRBJ1-2|TRBV2
TGTGCCAGCAGTGGGGGACAGGGGGGAGGCTACACCTTC
CASSGGQGGGYTF
>once|TRBD1|TRBJ2-7|TRBV7-9
TGTGCCAGCAGTTTTAGACAGGGGGCCGCCTACGAGCAGTACTTC
CASSFRQGAAYEQYF
>medium-sized|.|TRBJ2-2|TRBV7-2
TGTGCCAGCAGCCCTTACACCGGGGAGCTGTTTTTT
CASSPYTGELFF
>many|TRBD1|TRBJ2-2|TRBV19
TGTGCCAGTGTTCGGGACAGGAACACCGGGGAGCTGTTTTTT
CASVRDRNTGELFF
>few|TRBD2|TRBJ2-3|TRBV6-5
TGTGCCAGCAGTTCCCAGGCGGGAGGGGCGCAGGTTACGCAGTATTTT
CASSSQAGGAQVTQYF
>medium-sized|.|TRBJ2-7|TRBV3-1
TGTGCCAGCAGCCAAGACGGCGGGAACGAGCAGTACTTC
CASSQDGGNEQYF